This section outlines one TCR beta chain sequence together with its context. The antigen is not known. Nominally healthy donors provided the samples, though records likely missed some immune exposures. Deletions cut 10 bases from V and 8 bases from J, with 8 bases between. This CDR3 spans 9 amino acids. This sample is drawn from a study of cytomegalovirus exposure and HLA in healthy donors. The PCR ran on 60 Vbeta and 13 Jbeta primers. Clones were sequenced by immunoSEQ multiplex PCR, and TCRdb holds only the in-frame ones, with some missing. Counted here are 150,000 to 200,000 clones, approximately 70% occurring once; the ten biggest clones make up less than 2%. Study-wide points: The study designated 150 to 200 TCR beta chains cytomegalovirus-associated.

This receptor was obtained from a woman in her 30s in good health and CMV-seronegative. The sample comprised PBMCs. V and J are TRBV23-1 and TRBJ1-2; D is unresolved. TRBV23-1 is designated an ORF whose function remains uncertain. CDR3 bases: TGCGCCATCCCCGCGGGCTACACCTTC. As protein: CAIPAGYTF.